This TCR beta chain was found in a study of brain T cells in children with intractable seizures. Per germline, CDR1 LGHDT and CDR2 YNNKEL (reference sequence). J lost 4 bases, V lost 2 bases, and 1 base had no gene match. CDR3 size: 14 residues. Surgery cases with the highest brain T cell transcript signatures were chosen for sequencing. Before surgery, patients took at least one anti-epileptic drug. A word on this clone: Its target is not known.

Data came from immunoSEQ multiplex PCR; TCRdb stores just in-frame clones and leaves some out. Seen here are roughly 69,000 clones, roughly 95% observed once, and the top ten hold 0.35% to 0.4%. General study points: Pre-surgery blood may have been undersampled, hiding some clones.

The rearrangement links TRBV3-1 (or the pseudogene TRBV3-2) to TRBJ2-1; 8 nucleotides align to TRBD2. The starting material was peripheral blood, obtained at surgery. The sequence was obtained from a boy less than two years old with focal cortical dysplasia and intractable seizures. CDR3 loop: CASSQRGGYNEQFF. The CDR3 DNA reads TGTGCCAGCAGCCAACGGGGGGGTTACAATGAGCAGTTCTTC.